The 26 T cell receptor beta chains below all came from one sample that was sequenced in a study of beta chain features in type 1 diabetes. Expressed TCRB transcripts were sequenced after all isolated RNA was converted to cDNA. TCRdb's table, derived via immunoSEQ multiplex PCR, lists solely in-frame clones and lacks some. The table records around 310,000 clones, about 10% of them present only once. The sample consisted of naive CD4+ T cells from blood. The receptor source for this set is a woman aged 25 to 45 in good health.

This chain joins TRBV15 and TRBJ1-3; D call uncertain. Germline CDR1 reads LNHNV; CDR2 reads YYDKDF (reference sequence). The V end lost 0 bases, the J end lost 3 bases, and 9 bases lay between the germline ends. The CDR3 is 15 amino acids. CDR3 sequence reads: CATSRDASYGNTIYF. The CDR3 DNA is TGTGCCACCAGCAGAGATGCCAGTTATGGAAACACCATATATTTT.

The sample holds a few counts of this clone. The chain employs TRBV6-6 and TRBJ2-7, with 9 bases lining up with TRBD1. Germline CDR1 MNHNY, CDR2 SVGAGI (reference sequence). Trimming took 6 bases from V and 7 from J; bases not matched to a gene: 7. This CDR3 comprises 13 residues. The CDR3, as DNA: TGTGCCAGCAGGGGACAGGGCCTTGGGGAGCAGTACTTC. Protein: CASRGQGLGEQYF.

This clone appeared a few times. This chain uses TRBV7-9 with TRBJ1-5; 8 bases fit TRBD1. Germline V gene lookup returns CDR1 SEHNR and CDR2 FQNEAQ (reference sequence). CDR3 length equals 14 residues. Trimming cost V 5 bases and J 6 bases; bases outside gene matches: 6. CDR3 amino acids: CASSPGQGGQPQHF. CDR3 DNA sequence: TGTGCCAGCAGCCCCGGACAGGGCGGTCAGCCCCAGCATTTT.

CDR3 region: CASSTRLAGTQYF. CDR3 bases: TGTGCCAGTAGTACCCGACTAGCGGGTACCCAGTACTTC. The gene calls are TRBV19 and TRBJ2-5, with 10 bases that match TRBD2. V shed 4 bases and J 8 bases; nucleotides not matched to a gene: 4. Germline V gives CDR1 LNHDA, CDR2 SQIVND (reference sequence). This CDR3 has 13 amino acids.

This sequence joins TRBV19 and TRBJ1-3; D remains ambiguous. Per germline, CDR1 LNHDA and CDR2 SQIVND (reference sequence). Trimming left V 7 bases short and J 0 bases short, with 10 bases between. The CDR3 sequence is 14 residues long. The CDR3 bases are TGTGCCAGTATCGAGGAACCCTCTGGAAACACCATATATTTT. This sequence encodes CASIEEPSGNTIYF.

V gene TRBV19 combines with J gene TRBJ2-7; 7 nucleotides align to TRBD2. J gave up 4 bases and V 3 bases, and 9 bases lay outside the gene matches. Germline-derived CDR1 and CDR2 are LNHDA and SQIVND (reference sequence). The CDR3 runs to 15 residues. The CDR3 is CASSISLTSSYEQYF. The CDR3 DNA reads TGTGCCAGTAGTATTTCCTTGACTAGCAGTTACGAGCAGTACTTC.

This chain links TRBV6-1 with TRBJ2-4; 8 nucleotides agree with TRBD1. This CDR3 is 18 amino acids long. V lost 3 bases, J lost 3 bases, and 13 bases stayed unmatched. Germline values: CDR1 MNHNS, CDR2 SASEGT. The CDR3 DNA reads as TGTGCCAGCAGTGACGCCCTCGGACAGGGATCGGACAAAAACATTCAGTACTTC. The encoded protein is CASSDALGQGSDKNIQYF.

The gene calls are TRBV7-9 and TRBJ2-7; 12 nucleotides line up with TRBD2. The CDR3 is made up of 13 amino acids. Trimming took 5 bases from V and 7 from J; bases not matched to a gene: 3. Germline-derived CDR1 and CDR2 are SEHNR and FQNEAQ (reference sequence). The CDR3 spells CASSLGLAGEQYF. In DNA, the CDR3 is TGTGCCAGCAGCCTCGGACTAGCGGGGGAGCAGTACTTC.

This clone was seen only a few times. The chain is built from TRBV15 and TRBJ2-1, with a possible D match to TRBD2 (6 bases). Germline lookup yields CDR1 LNHNV and CDR2 YYDKDF (reference sequence). The V end lost 7 bases, the J end lost 0 bases, and 22 bases lay between the germline ends. This CDR3 region has 18 residues. The DNA for the CDR3 is TGTGCCACCACCAGGTCCGGGGGAATGGATCGCTCCTACAATGAGCAGTTCTTC. This codes for CATTRSGGMDRSYNEQFF.

V usage is TRBV14 and J usage is TRBJ2-1; TRBD2 matches at 8 bases. CDR1 is SGHDN and CDR2 is FVKESK in the germline V gene. This CDR3 has 14 residues. J lost 7 bases, V lost 4 bases, and 6 bases had no gene match. The CDR3 loop reads CASSPAGVWNEQFF. CDR3 DNA: TGTGCCAGCAGCCCAGCGGGGGTTTGGAATGAGCAGTTCTTC.

This clone was seen more than once but under ten times. The chain uses TRBV28 and TRBJ1-5, with D perhaps TRBD1 (6 bases). Germline V CDR1 and CDR2: MDHEN, SYDVKM. The CDR3 has 13 amino acids. V was trimmed by 5 bases and J by 10 bases, leaving 15 bases between them. The CDR3 protein is CASSGRDISPQHF. The CDR3 nucleotides are TGTGCCAGCAGTGGCAGGGACATCAGCCCCCAGCATTTT.

This clone was seen a few times. CDR3 DNA sequence: TGTGCCAGTATCCCCAGCGGGAGTCTCACAGATACGCAGTATTTT. It codes for CASIPSGSLTDTQYF. The chain uses TRBV28 and TRBJ2-3, with 8 bases aligning to TRBD2. Germline CDR1 is MDHEN and CDR2 is SYDVKM. The CDR3 extends over 15 amino acids. Losses at the gene ends were 9 bases for V and 2 bases for J; bases not matched to a gene: 10.

V usage is TRBV7-3 and J usage is TRBJ2-1; 9 bases match TRBD1. There are 16 residues in the CDR3. Germline loops: CDR1 SGHTA, CDR2 FQGTGA. V was pared by 0 bases and J by 9 bases, with 9 bases of the junction left unmatched. The CDR3 coding sequence is TGTGCCAGCAGCTTAACGGGGACAGGGAGGGTCAGTGAGCAGTTCTTC. Translation: CASSLTGTGRVSEQFF.

The chain carries TRBV7-2 and TRBJ2-1, with TRBD1 identical over 10 bases. The length of the CDR3 is 14 residues. With V trimmed by 8 bases and J by 6 bases, 7 bases remained unmatched. Per germline, CDR1 SGHTA and CDR2 FQGNSA. CDR3 residues: CASAGGQGFNEQFF. CDR3 nucleotide sequence: TGTGCCAGCGCTGGGGGACAGGGGTTCAATGAGCAGTTCTTC.

This rearrangement joins TRBV12-5 to TRBJ2-7, with 10 bases that match TRBD1. V trimming: 5 bases; J trimming: 7 bases; junction bases outside the gene matches: 5. Germline CDR1 and CDR2: LGHNT and FRNRAP. This CDR3 is built from 13 residues. CDR3 sequence (DNA): TGTGCTAGTGGTCTGGGACAGGGGCGAGAGCAGTACTTC. Translation gives CASGLGQGREQYF.

This clone came up a few times. The chain uses TRBV5-4 and TRBJ2-5; maybe TRBD1 (6 bases). CDR3 length: 15 amino acids. Germline CDR1 and CDR2: SGHNT and YYREEE (reference sequence). V was trimmed by 3 bases and J by 0 bases, leaving 12 bases between them. CDR3 DNA sequence: TGTGCCAGCAGCTCAGGGGCCCCGTACCAAGAGACCCAGTACTTC. The encoded protein is CASSSGAPYQETQYF.

The CDR3 nucleotides read TGTGCCAGCAGCCCCCAACTAGCGGGAGGGCCAGATACGCAGTATTTT. This gives the protein CASSPQLAGGPDTQYF. The chain combines TRBV7-2 with TRBJ2-3; 13 nucleotides agree with TRBD2. Germline CDR1 reads SGHTA; CDR2 reads FQGNSA. Trimming at V came to 5 bases and at J to 4 bases, leaving 6 bases not matched to a gene. This CDR3 spans 16 amino acids.

This clone was recorded a few times. The J gene is TRBJ2-5, the V gene TRBV29-1, with D unresolved. Between the trimmed V and J ends, which lost 2 bases and 5 bases, there was a span of 9 bases. There are 12 residues in the CDR3. CDR1 and CDR2 (germline): SQVTM, ANQGSEA. In DNA, the CDR3 is TGCAGCGTTGAAAAGTCAGTTGAGACCCAGTACTTC. It is translated as CSVEKSVETQYF.

This clone came up a few times. V usage is TRBV11-2 and J usage is TRBJ2-5, with D maybe TRBD1 (6 bases). V lost 1 base to trimming and J lost 3 bases, with 12 bases between them. CDR1 is SGHAT, CDR2 FQNNGV, per germline. There are 15 residues in the CDR3. The CDR3 DNA sequence: TGTGCCAGCAGCTTAGGTGGGACACTCAAAGAGACCCAGTACTTC. Translation: CASSLGGTLKETQYF. Together with reference TRBV11-2 and TRBJ2-5, the CDR3 gives the full variable domain: EAGVAQSPRYKIIEKRQSVAFWCNPISGHATLYWYQQILGQGPKLLIQFQNNGVVDDSQLPKDRFSAERLKGVDSTLKIQPAKLEDSAVYLCASSLGGTLKETQYFGPGTRLLVL.

The chain couples TRBV7-3 to TRBJ2-3, with a tentative D call TRBD1 (5 bases). V was clipped by 1 base and J by 1 base, with 9 bases between them. The germline gives CDR1 SGHTA, CDR2 FQGTGA. CDR3 length: 15 residues. In DNA, the CDR3 is TGTGCCAGCAGCTTAATGGCAGGGCGCACAGATACGCAGTATTTT. Protein: CASSLMAGRTDTQYF. The whole variable domain, filled in from reference TRBV7-3 and TRBJ2-3, reads GAGVSQTPSNKVTEKGKYVELRCDPISGHTALYWYRQSLGQGPEFLIYFQGTGAADDSGLPNDRFFAVRPEGSVSTLKIQRTERGDSAVYLCASSLMAGRTDTQYFGPGTRLTVL.

The chain couples TRBV5-1 to TRBJ2-7, with 8 bases aligning to TRBD1. This CDR3 has 14 amino acids. Germline V gene lookup returns CDR1 SGHRS and CDR2 YFSETQ. V was pared by 3 bases and J by 0 bases, with 2 bases of the junction left unmatched. CDR3 region: CASSWDRSSYEQYF. The DNA of the CDR3 is TGCGCCAGCAGCTGGGACAGGAGCTCCTACGAGCAGTACTTC.

This sequence joins TRBV9 and TRBJ2-5, with D tentatively TRBD2 (8 bases). Per germline, CDR1 SGDLS and CDR2 YYNGEE. Trimming took off 0 bases at V and 5 bases at J, with 20 bases between the two ends. This CDR3 is 17 amino acids long. The CDR3 here is CASSVGSREGAQETQYF. The CDR3 region has the DNA TGTGCCAGCAGCGTAGGGTCCCGGGAGGGGGCTCAGGAGACCCAGTACTTC.

This clone was counted between two and nine times. The V and J genes are TRBV28 and TRBJ2-1; 8 bases are a match to TRBD2. Germline-derived CDR1 and CDR2 are MDHEN and SYDVKM. V shed 3 bases, J shed 3 bases, and the junction held 13 bases outside the gene matches. CDR3 length equals 18 residues. The CDR3 sequence: CASSLGVGAGGYYNEQFF. The CDR3 bases are TGTGCCAGCAGTTTGGGGGTGGGGGCGGGAGGCTACTACAATGAGCAGTTCTTC.

In this sample, this clone turned up a few times. V gene TRBV16 combines with J gene TRBJ2-3, with TRBD1 matching 7 bases. After removal of 0 bases from V and 0 bases from J, the junction contained 3 bases not matched to a gene. Germline lookup yields CDR1 KGHSY and CDR2 FQNENV. This CDR3 is built from 16 residues. CDR3 DNA sequence: TGTGCCAGCAGCCAATCGACAGGGCCTAGCACAGATACGCAGTATTTT. It is translated as CASSQSTGPSTDTQYF.

This clone has just a few counts. V and J are TRBV6-6 and TRBJ2-7; possible D gene TRBD2, 6 bases. CDR1 is MNHNY, CDR2 SVGAGI, per germline (reference sequence). The CDR3 is 15 residues long. Trimming pared 4 bases from V and 6 bases from J, leaving 19 bases between. The CDR3 nucleotides are TGTGCCAGCAGTTCCCTCTCGGGCGGGATGAGCGAGCAGTACTTC. Its protein product is CASSSLSGGMSEQYF.

This clone came up a few times. V gene TRBV2 combines with J gene TRBJ1-1, with D possibly being TRBD1 (6 bases). Germline V gene sequence: CDR1 SNHLY, CDR2 FYNNEI. This CDR3 spans 15 amino acids. The ends were cut back, 0 bases at V and 1 base at J, with 9 bases in the middle. CDR3 DNA sequence: TGTGCCAGCAGTGAAGCGGGGACAAAGAACACTGAAGCTTTCTTT. Amino acids: CASSEAGTKNTEAFF.